This TCR beta chain was captured in a study of shared clonotypes between healthy human individuals. In the study overall: The cohort comprised a couple of women and a few men. Their ages spanned 18 to 49 years. The study's findings and limits: Few donors restricted represented genetic and exposure-history diversity. Larger estimated richness was generally seen in naive subsets than in memory subsets.

V shed 4 bases, J shed 2 bases, and the junction held 10 bases outside the gene matches. CDR1 SGHVS and CDR2 FNYEAQ come from the germline V gene. The CDR3 contains 18 residues. Naive CD8 cells comprised CD45RO-negative, CCR7-positively selected cells, excluding terminally differentiated effector memory CD45RA+ cells. All donors qualified as healthy HIV-negative adults and had experienced no recent acute infections or vaccinations. TCRdb keeps only in-frame clones here, not all; method: immunoSEQ multiplex PCR. Among about 820,000 clones listed, 80% to 95% were seen once. Details on this clone: Its target is not known.

This clonotype originated in a man aged 30 to 39 in good health. Sequenced material: naive CD8+ T cells sorted from blood. The rearrangement uses TRBV7-6 and TRBJ2-2; 10 bases are a match to TRBD1. CDR3 coding DNA: TGTGCCAGCAGCTCTAGGACAGGGGGACGGCAAAACACCGGGGAGCTGTTTTTT. It yields the protein CASSSRTGGRQNTGELFF.